This entry lists 17 T cell receptor beta chains sequenced from one sample in a study of CXCR3-negative and CXCR3-positive naive CD8 T cells. Researchers prepared the TRB cDNA libraries using 5' RACE with UMI labels. Each CDR3 protein gets one entry in TCRdb, which reprocessed the 5' RACE reads and gives no DNA. This table lists 45,000 to 55,000 distinct CDR3 sequences. The sequenced sample was memory CD8+ T cells from blood. The receptors shown here come from a human donor in good health. Some clones in this sample may be carry-over from other donors' samples.

V and J are TRBV6-4 and TRBJ2-3; the D gene TCRdb calls, TRBD2, cannot be checked with no DNA. The CDR3 consists of 15 residues. Germline V lookup: CDR1 MRHNA, CDR2 SNTAGT. This CDR3 reads CATALSAGGTDTQYF.

The V and J genes are TRBV7-2 and TRBJ2-1. Germline loops: CDR1 SGHTA, CDR2 FQGNSA. The CDR3 runs 15 residues. CDR3 region: CASSLVAEPYNEQFF.

This sequence joins TRBV7-9 and TRBJ2-7. Germline CDR1 is SEHNR and CDR2 is FQNEAQ (reference sequence). The CDR3 sequence is 14 residues long. CDR3 in amino acids: CASSLPGMPYEQYF.

The chain recombines TRBV29-1 with TRBJ1-1; TCRdb indicates TRBD1, and absent DNA this call remains unverified. Germline V gives CDR1 SQVTM, CDR2 ANQGSEA. The CDR3 is made up of 13 amino acids. The CDR3 spells CSVVDRVRTEAFF.

This sequence joins TRBV20-1 and TRBJ1-1; lacking DNA, the TRBD1 call made by TCRdb goes unchecked. CDR1 DFQATT and CDR2 SNEGSKA come from the germline V gene (reference sequence). The CDR3 has 15 amino acids. The CDR3 loop reads CSATATGTVYTEAFF.

The chain joins TRBV18 to TRBJ2-7. The CDR3 loop spans 14 amino acids. Germline lookup yields CDR1 KGHSH and CDR2 LQKENI. The CDR3 reads CASSPAGSSYEQYF.

V usage is TRBV27 and J usage is TRBJ1-1. Germline loops: CDR1 MNHEY, CDR2 SMNVEV (reference sequence). The CDR3 runs 13 residues. Here the CDR3 reads CASSLKLYTEAFF.

The rearrangement links TRBV7-8 to TRBJ2-3; TCRdb's assignment of TRBD1 cannot be checked, as there is no DNA. CDR1 SGHVS and CDR2 FQNEAQ come from the germline V gene. The CDR3 has 13 residues. Here the CDR3 reads CASRGVGLDTQYF.

V usage is TRBV20-1 and J usage is TRBJ1-2. This CDR3 comprises 14 residues. Germline CDR1 and CDR2: DFQATT and SNEGSKA (reference sequence). CDR3 in amino acids: CSARAVGAVDGYTF.

The J gene is TRBJ2-2, the V gene TRBV3-1; TCRdb's D call of TRBD2 is untestable without DNA. The CDR3 runs to 15 residues. Per the germline V gene, CDR1 is LGHDT and CDR2 is YNNKEL (reference sequence). CDR3 loop: CASSQSGLAGGELFF.

This chain uses TRBV28 with TRBJ2-3. This CDR3 spans 14 amino acids. The germline V gene has CDR1 MDHEN and CDR2 SYDVKM. CDR3 in amino acids: CASSLKRSTDTQYF. The whole variable domain, remainder taken from reference TRBV28 and TRBJ2-3, is DVKVTQSSRYLVKRTGEKVFLECVQDMDHENMFWYRQDPGLGLRLIYFSYDVKMKEKGDIPEGYSVSREKKERFSLILESASTNQTSMYLCASSLKRSTDTQYFGPGTRLTVL.

The chain has TRBV7-8 and TRBJ2-7; the TRBD2 assignment by TCRdb is unverifiable without DNA. Germline assignment: CDR1 SGHVS and CDR2 FQNEAQ. The CDR3 length is 14 residues. The CDR3 reads CASSILAGGREQYF.

The V gene is TRBV29-1, the J gene TRBJ2-1; TCRdb proposes TRBD1, but this gene call is untestable without DNA. The CDR3 is 15 residues long. Germline-derived CDR1 and CDR2 are SQVTM and ANQGSEA. The CDR3 loop reads CSVERLGRGVEEQFF.

The chain is built from TRBV28 and TRBJ2-6. The germline V gene encodes CDR1 MDHEN and CDR2 SYDVKM. The CDR3 covers 14 residues. CDR3 protein: CASSTYSGANVLTF.

The gene calls are TRBV20-1 and TRBJ2-7; TCRdb's assignment of TRBD2 cannot be checked, as there is no DNA. The germline V gene has CDR1 DFQATT and CDR2 SNEGSKA (reference sequence). This CDR3 has 18 amino acids. CDR3 loop: CSARGLAGGAEVSYEQYF.

Measured by frequency, this clonotype is medium-sized. The rearrangement joins TRBV6-1 to TRBJ2-2; TCRdb's assignment of TRBD2 cannot be checked, as there is no DNA. Germline V gene data show CDR1 as MNHNS and CDR2 as SASEGT. The CDR3 totals 14 residues. The chain's CDR3 is CASRVVVDTGELFF.

The rearrangement links TRBV6-2 or TRBV6-3 to TRBJ1-1; the D call of TRBD1 rests on TCRdb alone, since no DNA is present to check it. Germline values: CDR1 MNHEY, CDR2 SVGEGT. CDR3 length equals 13 residues. Here the CDR3 reads CASGRDSHTEAFF.